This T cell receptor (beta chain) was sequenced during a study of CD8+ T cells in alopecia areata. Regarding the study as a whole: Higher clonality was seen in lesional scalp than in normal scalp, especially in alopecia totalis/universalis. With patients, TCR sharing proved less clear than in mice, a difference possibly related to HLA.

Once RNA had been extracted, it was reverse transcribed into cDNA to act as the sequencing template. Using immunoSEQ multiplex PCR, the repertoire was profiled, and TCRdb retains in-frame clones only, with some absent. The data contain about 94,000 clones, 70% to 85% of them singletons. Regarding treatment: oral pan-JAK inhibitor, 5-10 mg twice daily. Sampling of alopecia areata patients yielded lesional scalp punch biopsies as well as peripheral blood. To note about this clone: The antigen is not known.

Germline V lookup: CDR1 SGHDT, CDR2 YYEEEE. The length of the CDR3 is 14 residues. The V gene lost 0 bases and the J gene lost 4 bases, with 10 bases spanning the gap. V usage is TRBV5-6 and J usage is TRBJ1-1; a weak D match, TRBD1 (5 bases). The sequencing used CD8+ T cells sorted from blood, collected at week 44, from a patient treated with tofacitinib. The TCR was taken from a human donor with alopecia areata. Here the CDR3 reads CASSLVRVGTEAFF. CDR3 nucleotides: TGTGCCAGCAGCTTGGTCAGGGTTGGCACTGAAGCTTTCTTT.